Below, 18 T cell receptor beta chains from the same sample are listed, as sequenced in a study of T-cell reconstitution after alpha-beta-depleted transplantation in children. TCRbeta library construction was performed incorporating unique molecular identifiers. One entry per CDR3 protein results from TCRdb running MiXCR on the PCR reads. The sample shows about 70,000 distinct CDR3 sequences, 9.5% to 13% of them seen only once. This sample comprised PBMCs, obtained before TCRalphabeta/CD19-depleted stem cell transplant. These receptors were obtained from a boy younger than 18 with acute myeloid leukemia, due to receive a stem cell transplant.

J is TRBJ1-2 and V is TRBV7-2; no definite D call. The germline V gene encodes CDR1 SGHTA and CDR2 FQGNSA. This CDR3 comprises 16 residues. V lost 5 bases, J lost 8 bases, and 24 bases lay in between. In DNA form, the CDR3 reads TGTGCCAGCAGCCCCCCCTGGCCCAGGATAGGAAGGGGCTACACCTTC. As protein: CASSPPWPRIGRGYTF.

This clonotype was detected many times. The CDR3 is CSATGGTNYGYTF. CDR3 in DNA: TGCAGCGCGACAGGGGGCACTAACTATGGCTACACCTTC. The genes are TRBV29-1 and TRBJ1-2; 10 bases line up with TRBD1. The V gene's germline CDR1 is SQVTM and CDR2 ANQGSEA. The CDR3 loop spans 13 amino acids. V lost 7 bases and J lost 0; bases outside the gene matches: 2.

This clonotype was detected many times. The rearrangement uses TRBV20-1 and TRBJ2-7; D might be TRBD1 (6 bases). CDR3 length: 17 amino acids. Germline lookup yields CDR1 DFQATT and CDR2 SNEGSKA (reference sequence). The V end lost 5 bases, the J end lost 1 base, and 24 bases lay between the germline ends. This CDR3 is CSAPWDIFHGWSYEQYF. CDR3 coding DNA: TGCAGTGCTCCTTGGGACATCTTTCACGGATGGTCCTACGAGCAGTACTTC.

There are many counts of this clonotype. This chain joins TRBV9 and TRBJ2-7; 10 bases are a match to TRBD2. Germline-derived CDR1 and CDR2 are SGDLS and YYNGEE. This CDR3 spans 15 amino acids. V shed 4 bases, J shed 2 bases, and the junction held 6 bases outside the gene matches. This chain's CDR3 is CASSRTGTSAYEQYF. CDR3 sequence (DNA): TGTGCCAGCAGCAGAACCGGGACTAGCGCCTACGAGCAGTACTTC. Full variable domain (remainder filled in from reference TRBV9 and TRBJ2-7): DSGVTQTPKHLITATGQRVTLRCSPRSGDLSVYWYQQSLDQGLQFLIQYYNGEERAKGNILERFSAQQFPDLHSELNLSSLELGDSALYFCASSRTGTSAYEQYFGPGTRLTVT.

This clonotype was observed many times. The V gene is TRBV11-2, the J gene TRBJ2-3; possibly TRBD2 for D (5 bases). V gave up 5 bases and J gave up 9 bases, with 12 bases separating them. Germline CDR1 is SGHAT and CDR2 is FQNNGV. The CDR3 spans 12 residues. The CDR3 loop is CASSKSGGTQYF. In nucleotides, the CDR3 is TGTGCCAGCAGCAAAAGCGGTGGGACGCAGTATTTT.

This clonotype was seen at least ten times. The CDR3 sequence is CASSLTSGRASVYEQYF. The CDR3 DNA sequence: TGTGCCAGCAGCCTAACTAGCGGGAGGGCCTCCGTTTACGAGCAGTACTTC. J is TRBJ2-7 and V is TRBV7-2; 13 bases map to TRBD2. There are 17 residues in the CDR3. The germline V gene encodes CDR1 SGHTA and CDR2 FQGNSA. J lost 4 bases, V lost 5 bases, and 11 bases had no gene match.

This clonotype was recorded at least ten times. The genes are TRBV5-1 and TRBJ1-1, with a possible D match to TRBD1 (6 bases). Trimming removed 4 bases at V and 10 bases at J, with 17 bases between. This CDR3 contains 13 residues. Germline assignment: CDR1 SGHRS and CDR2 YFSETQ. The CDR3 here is CASSGGQRPGAFF. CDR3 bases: TGCGCCAGCAGCGGGGGACAAAGGCCTGGAGCTTTCTTT.

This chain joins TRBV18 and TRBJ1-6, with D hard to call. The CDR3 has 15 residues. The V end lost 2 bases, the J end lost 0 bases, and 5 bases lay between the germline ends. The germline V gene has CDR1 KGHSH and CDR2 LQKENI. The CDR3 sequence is CASSPTVSYNSPLHF. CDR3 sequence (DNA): TGTGCCAGCTCACCAACCGTCTCCTATAATTCACCCCTCCACTTT.

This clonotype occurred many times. CDR3 DNA: TGCAGCGTTGTGGCTAGCGGGGTTTCTAATGAGCAGTTCTTC. Amino acids: CSVVASGVSNEQFF. The chain uses TRBV29-1 and TRBJ2-1; TRBD2 matches 9 bases. CDR1 and CDR2 from the germline V gene are SQVTM and ANQGSEA. The CDR3 runs 14 residues. With 4 bases clipped from V and 7 bases from J, the junction kept 8 bases outside the gene matches.

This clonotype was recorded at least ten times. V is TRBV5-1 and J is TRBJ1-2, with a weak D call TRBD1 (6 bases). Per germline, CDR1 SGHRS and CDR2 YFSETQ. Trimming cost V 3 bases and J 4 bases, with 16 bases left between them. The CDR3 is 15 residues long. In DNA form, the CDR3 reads TGCGCCAGCAGCTCGACAAGGGGGGACTCCTATGGCTACACCTTC. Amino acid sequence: CASSSTRGDSYGYTF.

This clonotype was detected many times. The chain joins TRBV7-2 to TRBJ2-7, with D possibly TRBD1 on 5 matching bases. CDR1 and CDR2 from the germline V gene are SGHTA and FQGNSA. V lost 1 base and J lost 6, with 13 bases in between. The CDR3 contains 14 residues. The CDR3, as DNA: TGTGCCAGCAGCTTAGGGTGGGGCAGCTCCGAGCAGTACTTC. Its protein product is CASSLGWGSSEQYF. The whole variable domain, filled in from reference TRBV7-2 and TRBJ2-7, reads GAGVSQSPSNKVTEKGKDVELRCDPISGHTALYWYRQSLGQGLEFLIYFQGNSAPDKSGLPSDRFSAERTGGSVSTLTIQRTQQEDSAVYLCASSLGWGSSEQYFGPGTRLTVT.

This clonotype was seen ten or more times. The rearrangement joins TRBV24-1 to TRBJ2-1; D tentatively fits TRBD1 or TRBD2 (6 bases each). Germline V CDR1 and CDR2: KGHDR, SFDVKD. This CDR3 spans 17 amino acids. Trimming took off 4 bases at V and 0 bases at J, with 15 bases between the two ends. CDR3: CATSEFGGTHSYNEQFF. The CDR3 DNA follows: TGTGCCACCAGTGAGTTTGGCGGGACACACTCCTACAATGAGCAGTTCTTC.

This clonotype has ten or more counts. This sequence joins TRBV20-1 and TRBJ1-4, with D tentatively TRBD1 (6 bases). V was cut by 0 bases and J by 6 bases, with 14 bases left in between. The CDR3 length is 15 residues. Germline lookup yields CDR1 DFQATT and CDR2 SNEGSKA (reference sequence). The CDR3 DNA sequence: TGCAGTGCTAGAGATTCTACCAGGGGAGATGAAAAACTGTTTTTT. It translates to CSARDSTRGDEKLFF.

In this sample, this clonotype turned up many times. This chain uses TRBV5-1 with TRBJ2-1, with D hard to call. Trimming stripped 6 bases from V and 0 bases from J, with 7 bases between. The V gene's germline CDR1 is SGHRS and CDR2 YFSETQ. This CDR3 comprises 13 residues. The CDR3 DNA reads TGCGCCAGCATCGGAAGCTCCTACAATGAGCAGTTCTTC. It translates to CASIGSSYNEQFF.

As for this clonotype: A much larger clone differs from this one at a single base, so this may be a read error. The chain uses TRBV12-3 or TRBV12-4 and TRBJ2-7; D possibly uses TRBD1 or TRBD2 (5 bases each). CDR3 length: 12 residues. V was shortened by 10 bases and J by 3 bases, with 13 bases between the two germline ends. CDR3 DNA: TGTGCCACCCGGGGACGGTACTACGAGCAGTACTTC. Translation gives CATRGRYYEQYF.

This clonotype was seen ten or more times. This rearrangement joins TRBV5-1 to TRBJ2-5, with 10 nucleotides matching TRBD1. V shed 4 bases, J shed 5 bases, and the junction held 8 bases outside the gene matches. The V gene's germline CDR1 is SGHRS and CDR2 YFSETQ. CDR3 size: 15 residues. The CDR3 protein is CASSPRQGASETQYF. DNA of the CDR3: TGCGCCAGCAGCCCAAGACAGGGGGCATCCGAGACCCAGTACTTC.

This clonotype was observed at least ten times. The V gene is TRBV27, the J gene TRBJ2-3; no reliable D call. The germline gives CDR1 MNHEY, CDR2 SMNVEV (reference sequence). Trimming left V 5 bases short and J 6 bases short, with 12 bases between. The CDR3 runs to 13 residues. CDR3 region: CASSPYPGDTQYF. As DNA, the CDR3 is TGTGCCAGCAGTCCCTATCCCGGGGATACGCAGTATTTT.

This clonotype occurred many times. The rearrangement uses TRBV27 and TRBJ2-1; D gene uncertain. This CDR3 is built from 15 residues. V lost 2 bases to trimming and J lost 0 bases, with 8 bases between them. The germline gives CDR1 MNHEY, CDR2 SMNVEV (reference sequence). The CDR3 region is CASSLQRASYNEQFF. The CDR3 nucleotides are TGTGCCAGCAGTTTACAGCGAGCCTCCTACAATGAGCAGTTCTTC.